The T cell receptor (beta chain) under discussion was sequenced for a study of blood T cell repertoires in COVID-19. About the study: Sources were T cells, B-cell-depleted T cells, or PBMCs; the material itself was cDNA or gDNA.

Seattle's enrolled individuals joined amid active infection and were then monitored longitudinally. Germline V lookup: CDR1 SGHRS, CDR2 YFSETQ. Deletions cut 4 bases from V and 0 bases from J, with 14 bases between. This CDR3 is built from 16 residues. The table came from immunoSEQ multiplex PCR; TCRdb's copy has only in-frame clones and leaves some out. The data hold approximately 250,000 clones, with 86% observed a single time. The clonotype was recovered from a woman aged 70-85 years with COVID-19, enrolled during active disease. V usage is TRBV5-1 and J usage is TRBJ1-5; TRBD1 is a possible D gene (5 bases). Specimen: peripheral blood. The DNA of the CDR3 is TGCGCCAGCAGCAAGAGACAGCTCATTAGCAATCAGCCCCAGCATTTT. It yields the protein CASSKRQLISNQPQHF.